Listed below are T cell receptor beta chains from one sample, sequenced in a study of cytomegalovirus exposure and HLA in healthy donors. Method: immunoSEQ multiplex PCR; TCRdb's copy keeps in-frame clones and lacks some. The data contain around 160,000 clones, approximately 80% of them singletons. Source material: PBMCs. The receptors were sampled from a woman in her forties in good health and CMV-seropositive. Both conserved end residues are part of each CDR3. The order of the fields is V gene, clone size, J gene, D gene, CDR3 DNA, CDR3 protein. The D gene is left open where the match is weak. Rows give clone size only sometimes, using once, few, many, or a class for an expanded clone.

v_call: TRBV6-1
clone_size: -
j_call: TRBJ1-5
d_call: TRBD1
cdr3_nt: TGTGCCAGCAGTGCGCACAGGGGAGGCAATCAGCCCCAGCATTTT
cdr3_aa: CASSAHRGGNQPQHF

v_call: TRBV7-9
clone_size: -
j_call: TRBJ2-7
d_call: -
cdr3_nt: TGTGCCAGCAGCCCGGGAATGAACGAGCAGTACTTC
cdr3_aa: CASSPGMNEQYF

v_call: TRBV29-1
clone_size: -
j_call: TRBJ2-1
d_call: TRBD2
cdr3_nt: TGCAGCGTTGATCTCGAGGCGGCTAGCGGGGTCGGGGAGCAGTTCTTC
cdr3_aa: CSVDLEAASGVGEQFF

v_call: TRBV6-5
clone_size: -
j_call: TRBJ2-7
d_call: -
cdr3_nt: TGTGCCAGCAGTTACTCAGGGGCAAGGCTCACCTACGAGCAGTACTTC
cdr3_aa: CASSYSGARLTYEQYF

v_call: TRBV7-2
clone_size: -
j_call: TRBJ1-3
d_call: -
cdr3_nt: TGTGCCAGCAGCTTTCTTAAGGGGTTATCCGGAAACACCATATATTTT
cdr3_aa: CASSFLKGLSGNTIYF

v_call: TRBV7-2
clone_size: -
j_call: TRBJ2-3
d_call: TRBD1
cdr3_nt: TGTGCCAGCAGCTCGGACAGGGGGATCACAGATACGCAGTATTTT
cdr3_aa: CASSSDRGITDTQYF

v_call: TRBV18
clone_size: -
j_call: TRBJ2-7
d_call: -
cdr3_nt: TGTGCCAGCTCACCACTTCCGGGAGAGAACGGCGAGCAGTACTTC
cdr3_aa: CASSPLPGENGEQYF

v_call: TRBV18
clone_size: -
j_call: TRBJ2-5
d_call: -
cdr3_nt: TGTGCCAGCTCATGGGCTGATTGGGAGGATCAGGAGACCCAGTACTTC
cdr3_aa: CASSWADWEDQETQYF

v_call: TRBV29-1
clone_size: -
j_call: TRBJ1-2
d_call: TRBD1
cdr3_nt: TGCAGCGTAGGGACAGGGGGCAACTATGGCTACACCTTC
cdr3_aa: CSVGTGGNYGYTF

v_call: TRBV6-5
clone_size: -
j_call: TRBJ1-4
d_call: TRBD1
cdr3_nt: TGTGCCAGCAGTCGACCTCGACAGGGTAATGAAAAACTGTTTTTT
cdr3_aa: CASSRPRQGNEKLFF

v_call: TRBV28
clone_size: -
j_call: TRBJ2-7
d_call: -
cdr3_nt: TGTGCCAGCAGTTTGGGCAGCCCCTACGAGCAGTACTTC
cdr3_aa: CASSLGSPYEQYF

v_call: TRBV7-9
clone_size: -
j_call: TRBJ2-2
d_call: -
cdr3_nt: TGTGCCAGCAGCTTAGACTGGAGTACCGGGGAGCTGTTTTTT
cdr3_aa: CASSLDWSTGELFF

v_call: TRBV5-4
clone_size: once
j_call: TRBJ2-6
d_call: TRBD1
cdr3_nt: TGTGCCACCCCTTCTCGACAGGGTCCTTCTGGGGCCAACGTCCTGACTTTC
cdr3_aa: CATPSRQGPSGANVLTF

v_call: TRBV4-3
clone_size: -
j_call: TRBJ1-1
d_call: -
cdr3_nt: TGCGCCAGCAGCCAAGACTTGGGGGGGACTGAAGCTTTCTTT
cdr3_aa: CASSQDLGGTEAFF

v_call: TRBV2
clone_size: -
j_call: TRBJ2-1
d_call: TRBD2
cdr3_nt: TGTGCCAGCAGTGGGAGTAGCGGGATTGCCGATGAGCAGTTCTTC
cdr3_aa: CASSGSSGIADEQFF

v_call: TRBV5-1
clone_size: -
j_call: TRBJ1-1
d_call: -
cdr3_nt: TGCGCCAGCAGCCGAACAGGGAACACTGAAGCTTTCTTT
cdr3_aa: CASSRTGNTEAFF

v_call: TRBV5-6
clone_size: -
j_call: TRBJ1-2
d_call: -
cdr3_nt: TGTGCCAGCAGCTTGGAACCCCTCGGCGGCTATGGCTACACCTTC
cdr3_aa: CASSLEPLGGYGYTF

v_call: TRBV18
clone_size: -
j_call: TRBJ2-7
d_call: TRBD2
cdr3_nt: TGTGCCAGCTCACCGAGCGGGGGGGCGTACGAGCAGTACTTC
cdr3_aa: CASSPSGGAYEQYF

v_call: TRBV4-2
clone_size: -
j_call: TRBJ2-2
d_call: -
cdr3_nt: TGTGCCAGCAGCCAAGCTGGGCAGGGGTACCCGGGGGGGGAGCTGTTTTTT
cdr3_aa: CASSQAGQGYPGGELFF

v_call: TRBV7-9
clone_size: -
j_call: TRBJ2-7
d_call: -
cdr3_nt: TGTGCCAGCAGCTCCGTCGTACTAGCTCCGTCCTACGAGCAGTACTTC
cdr3_aa: CASSSVVLAPSYEQYF

v_call: TRBV7-2
clone_size: -
j_call: TRBJ1-2
d_call: TRBD1
cdr3_nt: TGTGCCAGCAGCCAAGACAGGGGGAATGGCTATGGCTACACCTTC
cdr3_aa: CASSQDRGNGYGYTF

v_call: TRBV2
clone_size: few
j_call: TRBJ1-5
d_call: TRBD1
cdr3_nt: TGTGCCAGCAGTGAGGGACAGGGCCAACAGCCCCAGCATTTT
cdr3_aa: CASSEGQGQQPQHF

v_call: TRBV4-3
clone_size: few
j_call: TRBJ1-3
d_call: -
cdr3_nt: TGCGCCAGCAGCCAAGATCCAGGTGGGGGGGGCGGAAACACCATATATTTT
cdr3_aa: CASSQDPGGGGGNTIYF

v_call: TRBV9
clone_size: few
j_call: TRBJ2-2
d_call: -
cdr3_nt: TGTGCCAGCAGCGCCTTCACAGGCACCGGGGAGCTGTTTTTT
cdr3_aa: CASSAFTGTGELFF

v_call: TRBV4-2
clone_size: few
j_call: TRBJ1-4
d_call: -
cdr3_nt: TGTGCCAGCAGCCCCCTAGTCGGGGAAGGGCATGAAAAACTGTTTTTT
cdr3_aa: CASSPLVGEGHEKLFF

v_call: TRBV4-3
clone_size: -
j_call: TRBJ2-2
d_call: TRBD2
cdr3_nt: TGCGCCAGCAGCCAGTCCATGTTGGCTAGCGGGGGATCCACCGGGGAGCTGTTTTTT
cdr3_aa: CASSQSMLASGGSTGELFF

v_call: TRBV28
clone_size: -
j_call: TRBJ1-5
d_call: TRBD1
cdr3_nt: TGTGCCAGCAGTACCCCGGGACAGGTGATCAAGCCCCAGCATTTT
cdr3_aa: CASSTPGQVIKPQHF

v_call: TRBV10-3
clone_size: -
j_call: TRBJ2-3
d_call: TRBD2
cdr3_nt: TGTGCCAGCAACCAATTTAAGACTAGCGGGAGGACAGATACGCAGTATTTT
cdr3_aa: CASNQFKTSGRTDTQYF

v_call: TRBV4-2
clone_size: -
j_call: TRBJ1-2
d_call: TRBD1
cdr3_nt: TGTGCCAGCAGCCAAACCATGACAGGGGGCGGAGGTGGCTACACCTTC
cdr3_aa: CASSQTMTGGGGGYTF

v_call: TRBV27
clone_size: -
j_call: TRBJ2-1
d_call: TRBD2
cdr3_nt: TGTGCCAGCAGATTGTCCGTAGCGGGGGGGATCTATGAGCAGTTCTTC
cdr3_aa: CASRLSVAGGIYEQFF

v_call: TRBV11-2
clone_size: -
j_call: TRBJ2-7
d_call: -
cdr3_nt: TGTGCCAGCAGCTCCAACAGGCGCTCCTACGAGCAGTACTTC
cdr3_aa: CASSSNRRSYEQYF

v_call: TRBV19
clone_size: -
j_call: TRBJ2-7
d_call: TRBD2
cdr3_nt: TGTGCCAGTAGTAGGGTGACGGGGCGGGAGGCCTACGAGCAGTACTTC
cdr3_aa: CASSRVTGREAYEQYF

v_call: TRBV5-6
clone_size: -
j_call: TRBJ2-3
d_call: TRBD2
cdr3_nt: TGTGCCAGCAGCCTGACTAGCGGGCTTTACACAGATACGCAGTATTTT
cdr3_aa: CASSLTSGLYTDTQYF

v_call: TRBV7-8
clone_size: -
j_call: TRBJ2-5
d_call: -
cdr3_nt: TGTGCCAGCGGAGGGGAATACCAAGAGACCCAGTACTTC
cdr3_aa: CASGGEYQETQYF

v_call: TRBV30
clone_size: few
j_call: TRBJ1-4
d_call: -
cdr3_nt: TGTGCCTGGAGCCTAGCCGTTGAAAAACTGTTTTTT
cdr3_aa: CAWSLAVEKLFF

v_call: TRBV5-5
clone_size: -
j_call: TRBJ1-5
d_call: -
cdr3_nt: TGTGCCAGCAGCTTGGTAGGGGAGGGCAATCAGCCCCAGCATTTT
cdr3_aa: CASSLVGEGNQPQHF

v_call: TRBV6-5
clone_size: once
j_call: TRBJ1-2
d_call: -
cdr3_nt: TGTGCCAGCCGGGATGACTCTAACTATGGCTACACCTTC
cdr3_aa: CASRDDSNYGYTF

v_call: TRBV7-8
clone_size: -
j_call: TRBJ2-3
d_call: TRBD2
cdr3_nt: TGTGCCAGCAGGAGCGGGGGGCAGGGGACAGATACGCAGTATTTT
cdr3_aa: CASRSGGQGTDTQYF

v_call: TRBV30
clone_size: few
j_call: TRBJ2-7
d_call: TRBD2
cdr3_nt: TGTGCCTGGAACTGGCGGGAGAACTCCGAGCAGTACTTC
cdr3_aa: CAWNWRENSEQYF

v_call: TRBV7-2
clone_size: -
j_call: TRBJ2-7
d_call: -
cdr3_nt: TGTGCCAGCAGTCGCTCAGGGTCCGCCTACGAGCAGTACTTC
cdr3_aa: CASSRSGSAYEQYF

v_call: TRBV7-2
clone_size: -
j_call: TRBJ2-6
d_call: TRBD2
cdr3_nt: TGTGCCAGCAGCTTAGTGTCTAGCGGGAGCTCTGGGGCCAACGTCCTGACTTTC
cdr3_aa: CASSLVSSGSSGANVLTF

v_call: TRBV5-1
clone_size: -
j_call: TRBJ1-1
d_call: TRBD1
cdr3_nt: TGCGCCAGCAGCGTTCCGGGACAGGGGTACACTGAAGCTTTCTTT
cdr3_aa: CASSVPGQGYTEAFF

v_call: TRBV5-1
clone_size: -
j_call: TRBJ1-2
d_call: TRBD1
cdr3_nt: TGCGCCAGCAGCTTGGTGGGACAGGGTGGATATGGCTACACCTTC
cdr3_aa: CASSLVGQGGYGYTF

v_call: TRBV28
clone_size: -
j_call: TRBJ1-1
d_call: -
cdr3_nt: TGTGCCAGCAGGGCTTTAACAGGGATGAACACTGAAGCTTTCTTT
cdr3_aa: CASRALTGMNTEAFF

v_call: TRBV5-8
clone_size: -
j_call: TRBJ2-1
d_call: TRBD2
cdr3_nt: TGTGCCAGCAGCTTCGGGACTAGCGGGTACAATGAGCAGTTCTTC
cdr3_aa: CASSFGTSGYNEQFF

v_call: TRBV6-6
clone_size: few
j_call: TRBJ1-4
d_call: -
cdr3_nt: TGTGCCAGCAGTTCACAGGGTTCTGCAACTAATGAAAAACTGTTTTTT
cdr3_aa: CASSSQGSATNEKLFF

v_call: TRBV9
clone_size: few
j_call: TRBJ2-3
d_call: -
cdr3_nt: TGTGCCAGCAGCGTAGGGGGATCGGTAGGGGGAAGCACAGATACGCAGTATTTT
cdr3_aa: CASSVGGSVGGSTDTQYF

v_call: TRBV5-1
clone_size: -
j_call: TRBJ2-4
d_call: -
cdr3_nt: TGCGCCAGCAGCTTGGGGGGGGGCCCCGCCAAAAACATTCAGTACTTC
cdr3_aa: CASSLGGGPAKNIQYF

v_call: TRBV7-9
clone_size: few
j_call: TRBJ1-1
d_call: TRBD1
cdr3_nt: TGTGCCAGCAGTCCGGGACAGGGGGGAATGAACACTGAAGCTTTCTTT
cdr3_aa: CASSPGQGGMNTEAFF

v_call: TRBV5-1
clone_size: few
j_call: TRBJ1-4
d_call: TRBD1
cdr3_nt: TGCGCCAGCAGCTTGCACAGGGGGCTAGAAGAAAAACTGTTTTTT
cdr3_aa: CASSLHRGLEEKLFF

v_call: TRBV6-6
clone_size: few
j_call: TRBJ1-4
d_call: TRBD1
cdr3_nt: TGTGCCAGCAGGAAGACAGGGAGTGAAGAAAAACTGTTTTTT
cdr3_aa: CASRKTGSEEKLFF